This T cell receptor (beta chain) is from a study of blood T cell repertoires in COVID-19. About the research overall: From T cells, B-cell-depleted T cells, or PBMCs came the material, which was cDNA or gDNA.

In its sample, this clone was seen once. The CDR3 runs to 13 residues. With 4 bases removed from V and 8 bases from J, the gap between germline ends came to 12 bases. Germline V lookup: CDR1 SNHLY, CDR2 FYNNEI. The repertoire was sequenced with immunoSEQ multiplex PCR; TCRdb's copy has only in-frame clones and lacks some. In the table there are more than 400,000 clones, approximately 83% of which are singletons. V and J are TRBV2 and TRBJ2-1, with D perhaps matching TRBD1 (6 bases). This receptor was identified in a human donor in a cohort sampled during active COVID-19. The sample was peripheral blood. This chain's CDR3 is CASSVGAGDEQFF. The CDR3 bases are TGTGCCAGCAGTGTTGGGGCAGGGGATGAGCAGTTCTTC.